A selection of T cell receptor beta chains follows, all from one sample in a study of T cells in Graves' hyperthyroidism and ophthalmopathy. TCRdb reanalysed the multiplex PCR reads using MiXCR and keeps one entry per CDR3 protein. The sample lists more than 550,000 distinct CDR3 sequences, 18% seen once, with 16% in the top ten. Sequenced input: blood. The receptors here all came from a woman between 50 and 59 years old with Graves' hyperthyroidism that later progressed to Graves' ophthalmopathy. The CDR3 runs from the conserved cysteine through the conserved F or W. A D gene is named only where the DNA matches it firmly. The listing skips clone size in some rows; elsewhere it reads once, few, many or a size class.

TRBJ2-2 - TRBV20-1 - CSAPWWDTGELFF TGCAGTGCTCCGTGGTGGGACACCGGGGAGCTGTTTTTT
TRBJ1-2 many TRBV18 - CASSPPDLYGYTF TGTGCCAGCTCACCACCGGACCTCTATGGCTACACCTTC
TRBJ1-2 many TRBV9 - CASSVAPGYNYGYTF TGTGCCAGCAGCGTAGCCCCAGGGTATAACTATGGCTACACCTTC
TRBJ2-7 - TRBV10-3 - CAISESPPGEQYF TGTGCCATCAGTGAGTCTCCTCCCGGCGAGCAGTACTTC
TRBJ2-5 many TRBV29-1 TRBD1 CSVERQGVQETQYF TGCAGCGTTGAAAGACAGGGGGTCCAAGAGACCCAGTACTTC
TRBJ1-5 many TRBV2 - CASSYSGSKNQPQHF TGTGCCAGCAGTTACTCCGGGAGTAAGAATCAGCCCCAGCATTTT
TRBJ1-4 few TRBV27 - CASSSRNGRQGTNEKLFF TGTGCCAGCAGTTCGAGGAATGGGAGGCAAGGAACTAATGAAAAACTGTTTTTT
TRBJ2-3 - TRBV30 - CAWSLIGTDTQYF TGTGCCTGGAGTTTGATCGGCACAGATACGCAGTATTTT
TRBJ1-1 many TRBV7-8 TRBD1 CASSSPEDRAETEAFF TGTGCCAGCAGCTCACCAGAAGACAGGGCAGAGACTGAAGCTTTCTTT
TRBJ1-4 - TRBV7-9 TRBD1 CASSHPGQGNEKLFF TGTGCCAGCAGCCATCCAGGACAGGGGAATGAAAAACTGTTTTTT
TRBJ1-2 few TRBV20-1 - CSARGGRGGYTF TGCAGTGCTAGGGGGGGGCGTGGGGGCTACACCTTC
TRBJ2-5 many TRBV2 TRBD2 CASEGGYGQETQYF TGTGCCAGCGAGGGAGGGTACGGCCAAGAGACCCAGTACTTC
TRBJ1-6 - TRBV20-1 - CSARTANSYNSSLHF TGCAGTGCGAGGACAGCGAACTCCTATAATTCATCCCTCCACTTT
TRBJ1-5 few TRBV7-3 TRBD1 CASSLMTGHSNQPQHF TGTGCCAGCAGCTTAATGACAGGGCATAGCAATCAGCCCCAGCATTTT
TRBJ1-5 - TRBV19 TRBD1 CASSIPPGQGGQPQHF TGTGCCAGTAGTATCCCCCCGGGACAGGGGGGTCAGCCCCAGCATTTT
TRBJ1-1 many TRBV24-1 - CATSDLTGRVAFF TGTGCCACCAGTGATTTGACAGGCCGTGTGGCTTTCTTT
TRBJ1-5 few TRBV20-1 - CSARDASRHFSNQPQHF TGCAGTGCTAGAGATGCCTCCCGGCACTTTAGCAATCAGCCCCAGCATTTT
TRBJ2-1 few TRBV20-1 - CSARVTGLRGEQFF TGCAGTGCTAGAGTCACGGGGCTCCGTGGGGAGCAGTTCTTC
TRBJ2-1 few TRBV5-1 TRBD2 CASSLAGGLGFNEQFF TGCGCCAGCAGCTTGGCCGGGGGACTAGGTTTCAATGAGCAGTTCTTC